This is a list of T cell receptor beta chains from one sample in a study of Ad26.COV2.S vaccination and SARS-CoV-2 variants. TCRdb's table, derived via immunoSEQ multiplex PCR, lists solely in-frame clones and lacks some. The sample includes hundreds of thousands of clones, about 89% of them seen just once. Here the sequenced sample was peripheral blood, taken in a trial of Ad26.COV2.S vaccine versus placebo. These receptors were taken from a person aged 18-65 years who received the Ad26.COV2.S COVID-19 vaccine or a placebo. CDR3s include the opening cysteine and the closing phenylalanine or tryptophan. The D gene is left open where the match is weak. The size entry is marked missing in some rows and otherwise reads once, few, many or a size class.

CDR3 DNA: TGTGCCTGGAGACAGGGGGCATCCTACGAGCAGTACTTC
CDR3 protein: CAWRQGASYEQYF
D gene: TRBD1
clone size: -
J gene: TRBJ2-7
V gene: TRBV30
CDR3 length: 13

CDR3 DNA: TGCGCCAGCAGCCAAAAACTGGAGACGGATGAAGCTTTCTTT
CDR3 protein: CASSQKLETDEAFF
D gene: -
clone size: -
J gene: TRBJ1-1
V gene: TRBV4-1
CDR3 length: 14

CDR3 DNA: TGTGCCAGCAGTGAAAACAAACGGACAGAAACGAAAGGGAATTCACCCCTCCACTTT
CDR3 protein: CASSENKRTETKGNSPLHF
D gene: -
clone size: -
J gene: TRBJ1-6
V gene: TRBV6-1
CDR3 length: 19

CDR3 DNA: TGTGCCAGAAGCTTGAAGGGTGGCGGGCAGGGGCCACTGAGAGCTTTCTTT
CDR3 protein: CARSLKGGGQGPLRAFF
D gene: -
clone size: -
J gene: TRBJ1-1
V gene: TRBV5-3
CDR3 length: 17

CDR3 DNA: TGTGCCAGTAGTATGACAGGGCTCTCTGGCTACACCTTC
CDR3 protein: CASSMTGLSGYTF
D gene: TRBD1
clone size: -
J gene: TRBJ1-2
V gene: TRBV19
CDR3 length: 13

CDR3 DNA: TGTGCCAGCAGCTCCTCGGGGCTCCCGAAGAAGCTGTTTTTT
CDR3 protein: CASSSSGLPKKLFF
D gene: -
clone size: -
J gene: TRBJ1-4
V gene: TRBV11-2
CDR3 length: 14

CDR3 DNA: TGTGCCAGCAGTTACCGGATGGTTAACTATGGCTACACCTTC
CDR3 protein: CASSYRMVNYGYTF
D gene: -
clone size: -
J gene: TRBJ1-2
V gene: TRBV6-5
CDR3 length: 14

CDR3 DNA: TGTGCCAGCAGAGAGACTAGCGGGGCTCCGGATACGCAGTATTTT
CDR3 protein: CASRETSGAPDTQYF
D gene: TRBD2
clone size: -
J gene: TRBJ2-3
V gene: TRBV2
CDR3 length: 15

CDR3 DNA: TGTGCCAGCAGCGTAGGTCTAGCGGGGGCCTTAACCGGGGAGCTGTTTTTT
CDR3 protein: CASSVGLAGALTGELFF
D gene: TRBD2
clone size: -
J gene: TRBJ2-2
V gene: TRBV9
CDR3 length: 17

CDR3 DNA: TGTGCCAGCAGCTTAGTTGGCGGGAGTGAAGAGCAGTACTTC
CDR3 protein: CASSLVGGSEEQYF
D gene: TRBD2
clone size: -
J gene: TRBJ2-7
V gene: TRBV7-9
CDR3 length: 14

CDR3 DNA: TGCAGTGCTAGTGGGCTGGTCCGGGTGGAGCAGTACTTC
CDR3 protein: CSASGLVRVEQYF
D gene: -
clone size: few
J gene: TRBJ2-7
V gene: TRBV20-1
CDR3 length: 13

CDR3 DNA: TGTGCCAGCAGCGTAGCGTCCTACAATGAGCAGTTCTTC
CDR3 protein: CASSVASYNEQFF
D gene: -
clone size: -
J gene: TRBJ2-1
V gene: TRBV9
CDR3 length: 13

CDR3 DNA: TGTGCCAGTAGTATAGGCGGAGGGGAGGATGGCTACACCTTC
CDR3 protein: CASSIGGGEDGYTF
D gene: -
clone size: few
J gene: TRBJ1-2
V gene: TRBV19
CDR3 length: 14

CDR3 DNA: TGCGCCAGCAGCTTGGCCGGGAACGGTGGTGAGCAGTACTTC
CDR3 protein: CASSLAGNGGEQYF
D gene: -
clone size: -
J gene: TRBJ2-7
V gene: TRBV5-1
CDR3 length: 14

CDR3 DNA: TGTGCCAGCAGCAAACGGACAGGGAACACCGGGGAGCTGTTTTTT
CDR3 protein: CASSKRTGNTGELFF
D gene: TRBD1
clone size: once
J gene: TRBJ2-2
V gene: TRBV5-8
CDR3 length: 15

CDR3 DNA: TGTGCTAGTGGTTTGATGGGGGATTCTAATGAAAAACTGTTTTTT
CDR3 protein: CASGLMGDSNEKLFF
D gene: -
clone size: -
J gene: TRBJ1-4
V gene: TRBV12-5
CDR3 length: 15

CDR3 DNA: TGCAGCGTTGTTTACCTAGAAGAGACCCAGTACTTC
CDR3 protein: CSVVYLEETQYF
D gene: -
clone size: -
J gene: TRBJ2-5
V gene: TRBV29-1
CDR3 length: 12

CDR3 DNA: TGCGGATACAGGAGGAACACTGAAGCTTTCTTT
CDR3 protein: CGYRRNTEAFF
D gene: -
clone size: -
J gene: TRBJ1-1
V gene: TRBV20-1
CDR3 length: 11

CDR3 DNA: TGTGCCAGCAGAGGGACAGACCCCGATCTAGCTAACTATGGCTACACCTTC
CDR3 protein: CASRGTDPDLANYGYTF
D gene: TRBD1
clone size: -
J gene: TRBJ1-2
V gene: TRBV6-4
CDR3 length: 17

CDR3 DNA: TGCGCCAGCAGTGGACAGATGGGCCGAGCTAACTATGGCTACACCTTC
CDR3 protein: CASSGQMGRANYGYTF
D gene: -
clone size: -
J gene: TRBJ1-2
V gene: TRBV10-1
CDR3 length: 16

CDR3 DNA: TGTGCCAGCAGTTTTTCGGCTTATGGCTACACCTTC
CDR3 protein: CASSFSAYGYTF
D gene: -
clone size: -
J gene: TRBJ1-2
V gene: TRBV12-3/TRBV12-4
CDR3 length: 12

CDR3 DNA: TGTGCCAGCAGCGGAAGACTAGCGGTGGACGGGGAGCTGTTTTTT
CDR3 protein: CASSGRLAVDGELFF
D gene: TRBD2
clone size: -
J gene: TRBJ2-2
V gene: TRBV9
CDR3 length: 15

CDR3 DNA: TGTGCCAGCTCACCCGGGGGAGATACGCAGTATTTT
CDR3 protein: CASSPGGDTQYF
D gene: -
clone size: -
J gene: TRBJ2-3
V gene: TRBV18
CDR3 length: 12

CDR3 DNA: TGTGCCAGCAGCACCCCAACAGAGAACACTGAAGCTTTCTTT
CDR3 protein: CASSTPTENTEAFF
D gene: -
clone size: -
J gene: TRBJ1-1
V gene: TRBV7-2
CDR3 length: 14

CDR3 DNA: TGTGCCAGCAGCTGGGACACCCGCTCCTACGAGCAGTACTTC
CDR3 protein: CASSWDTRSYEQYF
D gene: -
clone size: -
J gene: TRBJ2-7
V gene: TRBV7-9
CDR3 length: 14

CDR3 DNA: TGTGCCAGCAGCTTACAGTCGGGAGGGGTGAGCACCGGGGAGCTGTTTTTT
CDR3 protein: CASSLQSGGVSTGELFF
D gene: TRBD2
clone size: -
J gene: TRBJ2-2
V gene: TRBV11-2
CDR3 length: 17

CDR3 DNA: TGTGCCAGCAGCTTCCTCCGGGGGAGCACAGATACGCAGTATTTT
CDR3 protein: CASSFLRGSTDTQYF
D gene: -
clone size: -
J gene: TRBJ2-3
V gene: TRBV7-2
CDR3 length: 15

CDR3 DNA: TGTGCCACCAGCAGGGGACTCGGAGGGGGTAGCACAGATACGCAGTATTTT
CDR3 protein: CATSRGLGGGSTDTQYF
D gene: -
clone size: -
J gene: TRBJ2-3
V gene: TRBV15
CDR3 length: 17

CDR3 DNA: TGTGCCAGCAGCCAAGAATCAGGGAACTATGGCTACACCTTC
CDR3 protein: CASSQESGNYGYTF
D gene: -
clone size: -
J gene: TRBJ1-2
V gene: TRBV3-1/TRBV3-2
CDR3 length: 14

CDR3 DNA: TGTGCCACCAGCGGAAAAACAGGGTCCTCCTACGAGCAGTACTTC
CDR3 protein: CATSGKTGSSYEQYF
D gene: -
clone size: -
J gene: TRBJ2-7
V gene: TRBV15
CDR3 length: 15

CDR3 DNA: TGTGCCAGTAGTATGACGGGGACGACCTACGAGCAGTACTTC
CDR3 protein: CASSMTGTTYEQYF
D gene: -
clone size: -
J gene: TRBJ2-7
V gene: TRBV19
CDR3 length: 14

CDR3 DNA: TGCGCCAGCAGCTCAGGGGACAGGGTGGCCCGGGAGGCTTTCTTT
CDR3 protein: CASSSGDRVAREAFF
D gene: TRBD1
clone size: -
J gene: TRBJ1-1
V gene: TRBV5-1
CDR3 length: 15

CDR3 DNA: TGTGCCAGCAGTTTACCCGGGGGCGAAGATACGCAGTATTTT
CDR3 protein: CASSLPGGEDTQYF
D gene: -
clone size: -
J gene: TRBJ2-3
V gene: TRBV27
CDR3 length: 14

CDR3 DNA: TGTGCCAGCAGTCTTAGATACCTCCAAACTAACTATGGCTACACCTTC
CDR3 protein: CASSLRYLQTNYGYTF
D gene: -
clone size: once
J gene: TRBJ1-2
V gene: TRBV28
CDR3 length: 16

CDR3 DNA: TGTGCCAGCAGCCACGGACAGGGGCCCTACGAGCAGTACTTC
CDR3 protein: CASSHGQGPYEQYF
D gene: TRBD1
clone size: -
J gene: TRBJ2-7
V gene: TRBV3-1/TRBV3-2
CDR3 length: 14

CDR3 DNA: TGCGCCAGCAGCCCTGGACAGGTATCCTACGAGCAGTACTTC
CDR3 protein: CASSPGQVSYEQYF
D gene: TRBD1
clone size: -
J gene: TRBJ2-7
V gene: TRBV5-1
CDR3 length: 14

CDR3 DNA: TGTGCCAGCAGCCAGCACCTTTCTGATACGCAGTATTTT
CDR3 protein: CASSQHLSDTQYF
D gene: -
clone size: -
J gene: TRBJ2-3
V gene: TRBV11-3
CDR3 length: 13

CDR3 DNA: TGTGCCAGAAGCTCAAGAGGACTCCCAACCCACTACGAGCAGTACTTC
CDR3 protein: CARSSRGLPTHYEQYF
D gene: -
clone size: -
J gene: TRBJ2-7
V gene: TRBV5-3
CDR3 length: 16

CDR3 DNA: TGTGCCAGCAGCCCGGACTATGTGATAGGAGGCTACACCTTC
CDR3 protein: CASSPDYVIGGYTF
D gene: -
clone size: -
J gene: TRBJ1-2
V gene: TRBV5-4
CDR3 length: 14

CDR3 DNA: TGTGCCTGGAGTAGACAGGCCTTCAATTCACCCCTCCACTTT
CDR3 protein: CAWSRQAFNSPLHF
D gene: -
clone size: -
J gene: TRBJ1-6
V gene: TRBV30
CDR3 length: 14

CDR3 DNA: TGCAGCGCAAAACCCACAGGGAGCTTTGGGGAAAAACTGTTTTTT
CDR3 protein: CSAKPTGSFGEKLFF
D gene: -
clone size: -
J gene: TRBJ1-4
V gene: TRBV29-1
CDR3 length: 15

CDR3 DNA: TGCGCCAGCAGCTTTCCAGGGACAGGGAACGAGCAGTACTTC
CDR3 protein: CASSFPGTGNEQYF
D gene: TRBD1
clone size: -
J gene: TRBJ2-7
V gene: TRBV5-1
CDR3 length: 14

CDR3 DNA: TGTGCCAGCAGCCAAGACTTTGGCGGTCTCCGGTACAATGAGCAGTTCTTC
CDR3 protein: CASSQDFGGLRYNEQFF
D gene: -
clone size: -
J gene: TRBJ2-1
V gene: TRBV3-1/TRBV3-2
CDR3 length: 17

CDR3 DNA: TGTGCCAGTAGCGAATCCGGGACTAGCGTTTACGAGCAGTACTTC
CDR3 protein: CASSESGTSVYEQYF
D gene: TRBD2
clone size: -
J gene: TRBJ2-7
V gene: TRBV19
CDR3 length: 15

CDR3 DNA: TGTGCCAGCAGCGGGGGTGATACCACTGAAGCTTTCTTT
CDR3 protein: CASSGGDTTEAFF
D gene: -
clone size: -
J gene: TRBJ1-1
V gene: TRBV5-6
CDR3 length: 13

CDR3 DNA: TGTGCCAGCAGCTTAAACGGGAGGGAATATAGCAATCAGCCCCAGCATTTT
CDR3 protein: CASSLNGREYSNQPQHF
D gene: -
clone size: -
J gene: TRBJ1-5
V gene: TRBV7-2
CDR3 length: 17

CDR3 DNA: TGCAGCGTACGGTACGCGAGCTCCTACGAGCAGTACTTC
CDR3 protein: CSVRYASSYEQYF
D gene: -
clone size: -
J gene: TRBJ2-7
V gene: TRBV29-1
CDR3 length: 13

CDR3 DNA: TGTGCCAGCAGTTCCATGGGCACAGATACGCAGTATTTT
CDR3 protein: CASSSMGTDTQYF
D gene: -
clone size: -
J gene: TRBJ2-3
V gene: TRBV6-6
CDR3 length: 13

CDR3 DNA: TGCGCCAGCAGCTTGCAGCCGAGCTCCTACAATGAGCAGTTCTTC
CDR3 protein: CASSLQPSSYNEQFF
D gene: -
clone size: -
J gene: TRBJ2-1
V gene: TRBV5-1
CDR3 length: 15

CDR3 DNA: TGTGCCACCAGCAGAGATCGGGGCTCCTATGGCTACACCTTC
CDR3 protein: CATSRDRGSYGYTF
D gene: -
clone size: few
J gene: TRBJ1-2
V gene: TRBV15
CDR3 length: 14

CDR3 DNA: TGTGCCAGCAGCCAAGCTTTGACGACCTACAATGAGCAGTTCTTC
CDR3 protein: CASSQALTTYNEQFF
D gene: -
clone size: few
J gene: TRBJ2-1
V gene: TRBV3-1/TRBV3-2
CDR3 length: 15

CDR3 DNA: TGCGCCAGCAGCCAACCTGGGACGCGTCTGTCTCTCCACTTT
CDR3 protein: CASSQPGTRLSLHF
D gene: -
clone size: -
J gene: TRBJ1-6
V gene: TRBV4-1
CDR3 length: 14

CDR3 DNA: TGTGCCAGCAGCTCGGGCTCCTCGGGTGAGCAGTTCTTC
CDR3 protein: CASSSGSSGEQFF
D gene: -
clone size: -
J gene: TRBJ2-1
V gene: TRBV7-3
CDR3 length: 13

CDR3 DNA: TGTGCCAGCAGCCAAGGGCCGTTAGAGACCCAGTACTTC
CDR3 protein: CASSQGPLETQYF
D gene: -
clone size: few
J gene: TRBJ2-5
V gene: TRBV4-2
CDR3 length: 13

CDR3 DNA: TGTGCCAGCAGCCCCACAATTAACACCGGGGAGCTGTTTTTT
CDR3 protein: CASSPTINTGELFF
D gene: -
clone size: once
J gene: TRBJ2-2
V gene: TRBV7-9
CDR3 length: 14

CDR3 DNA: TGTGCCACCAGCAGGGTGCAGTCGGCCGGCTACACCTTC
CDR3 protein: CATSRVQSAGYTF
D gene: -
clone size: -
J gene: TRBJ1-2
V gene: TRBV15
CDR3 length: 13

CDR3 DNA: TGTGCCAGCAGCCAAGATATCGGGAGCCAGCCCCAGCATTTT
CDR3 protein: CASSQDIGSQPQHF
D gene: -
clone size: -
J gene: TRBJ1-5
V gene: TRBV4-2
CDR3 length: 14